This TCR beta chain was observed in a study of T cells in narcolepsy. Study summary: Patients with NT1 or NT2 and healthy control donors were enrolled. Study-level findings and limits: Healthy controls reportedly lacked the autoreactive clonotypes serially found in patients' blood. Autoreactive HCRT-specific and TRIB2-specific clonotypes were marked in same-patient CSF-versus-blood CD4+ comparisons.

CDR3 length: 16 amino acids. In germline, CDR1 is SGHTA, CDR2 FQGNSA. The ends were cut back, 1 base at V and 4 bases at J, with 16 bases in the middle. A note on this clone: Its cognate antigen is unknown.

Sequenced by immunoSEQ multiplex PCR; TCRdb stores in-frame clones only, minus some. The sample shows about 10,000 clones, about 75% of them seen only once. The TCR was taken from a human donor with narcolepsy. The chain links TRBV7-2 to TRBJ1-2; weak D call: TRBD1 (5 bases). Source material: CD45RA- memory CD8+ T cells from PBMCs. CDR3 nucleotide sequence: TGTGCCAGCAGCTTAGGTCTAGCGCTTGGGGGCTATGGCTACACCTTC. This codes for CASSLGLALGGYGYTF.